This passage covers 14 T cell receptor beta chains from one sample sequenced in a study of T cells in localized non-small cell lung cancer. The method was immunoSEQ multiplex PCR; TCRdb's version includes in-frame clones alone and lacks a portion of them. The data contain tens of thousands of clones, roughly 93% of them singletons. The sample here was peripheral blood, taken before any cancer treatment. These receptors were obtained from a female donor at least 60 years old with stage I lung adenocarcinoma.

CDR3 sequence reads: CASSPQGRVSNQPQHF. Written as DNA, the CDR3 is TGTGCCAGTAGTCCACAGGGGAGGGTGAGCAATCAGCCCCAGCATTTT. The chain recombines TRBV19 with TRBJ1-5, with 7 bases fitting TRBD1. CDR3 length: 16 amino acids. Trimming removed 5 bases from V and 1 base from J; junction bases left unmatched: 8. The germline V gene encodes CDR1 LNHDA and CDR2 SQIVND (reference sequence).

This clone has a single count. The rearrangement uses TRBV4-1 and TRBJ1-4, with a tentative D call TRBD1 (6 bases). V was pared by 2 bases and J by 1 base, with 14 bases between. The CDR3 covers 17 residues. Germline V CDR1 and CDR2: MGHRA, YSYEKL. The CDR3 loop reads CASSQTPSRGTNEKLFF. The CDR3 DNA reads TGCGCCAGCAGCCAAACCCCCAGCAGGGGAACTAATGAAAAACTGTTTTTT.

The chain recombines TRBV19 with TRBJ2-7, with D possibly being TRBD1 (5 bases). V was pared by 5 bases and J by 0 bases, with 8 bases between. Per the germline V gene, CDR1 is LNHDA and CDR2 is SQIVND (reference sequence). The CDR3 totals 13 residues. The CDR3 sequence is CASSVGVSYEQYF. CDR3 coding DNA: TGTGCCAGTAGTGTAGGGGTCTCCTACGAGCAGTACTTC.

DNA of the CDR3: TGTGCCAGCAGTTTGGACGCAACTAATGAAAAACTGTTTTTT. Its protein product is CASSLDATNEKLFF. This chain joins TRBV28 and TRBJ1-4; D uncertain. V lost 3 bases to trimming and J lost 0 bases, with 5 bases between them. Germline CDR1 reads MDHEN; CDR2 reads SYDVKM. The CDR3 spans 14 residues.

Here the CDR3 reads CASSVGDRGWSDTQYF. The CDR3 DNA reads as TGTGCCAGCAGCGTAGGGGACAGGGGTTGGTCAGATACGCAGTATTTT. This sequence joins TRBV9 and TRBJ2-3, with 10 bases identical to TRBD1. Germline assignment: CDR1 SGDLS and CDR2 YYNGEE. CDR3 length: 16 amino acids. V lost 0 bases and J lost 4; bases outside the gene matches: 5.

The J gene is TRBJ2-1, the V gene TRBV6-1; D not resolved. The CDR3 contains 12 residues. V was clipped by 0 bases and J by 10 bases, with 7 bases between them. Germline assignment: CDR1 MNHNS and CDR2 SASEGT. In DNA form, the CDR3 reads TGTGCCAGCAGTGAAGCGCGGTGGGAGCAGTTCTTC. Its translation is CASSEARWEQFF.

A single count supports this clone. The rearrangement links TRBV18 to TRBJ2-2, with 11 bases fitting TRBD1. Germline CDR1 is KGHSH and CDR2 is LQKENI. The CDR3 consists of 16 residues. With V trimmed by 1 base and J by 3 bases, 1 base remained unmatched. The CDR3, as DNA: TGTGCCAGCTCACCACGGGGACAGGGGGACACCGGGGAGCTGTTTTTT. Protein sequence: CASSPRGQGDTGELFF.

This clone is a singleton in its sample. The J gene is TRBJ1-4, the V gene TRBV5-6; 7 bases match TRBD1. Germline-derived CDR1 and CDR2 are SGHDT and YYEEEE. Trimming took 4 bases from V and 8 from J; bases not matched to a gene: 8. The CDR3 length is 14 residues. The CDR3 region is CASSADRVSEKLFF. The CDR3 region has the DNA TGTGCCAGCAGCGCTGACAGGGTGTCGGAAAAACTGTTTTTT.

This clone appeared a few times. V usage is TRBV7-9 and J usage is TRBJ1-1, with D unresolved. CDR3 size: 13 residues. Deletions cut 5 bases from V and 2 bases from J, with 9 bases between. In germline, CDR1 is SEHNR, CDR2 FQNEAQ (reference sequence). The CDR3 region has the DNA TGTGCCAGCAGCATAGACGGCAACACTGAAGCTTTCTTT. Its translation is CASSIDGNTEAFF. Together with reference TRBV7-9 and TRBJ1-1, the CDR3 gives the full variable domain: DTGVSQNPRHKITKRGQNVTFRCDPISEHNRLYWYRQTLGQGPEFLTYFQNEAQLEKSRLLSDRFSAERPKGSFSTLEIQRTEQGDSAMYLCASSIDGNTEAFFGQGTRLTVV.

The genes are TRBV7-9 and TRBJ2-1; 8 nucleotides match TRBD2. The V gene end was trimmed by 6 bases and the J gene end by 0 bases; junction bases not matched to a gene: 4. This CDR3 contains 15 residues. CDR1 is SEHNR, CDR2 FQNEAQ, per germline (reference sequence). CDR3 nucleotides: TGTGCCAGCAGACGCAGCGGGAGCTCCTACAATGAGCAGTTCTTC. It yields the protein CASRRSGSSYNEQFF.

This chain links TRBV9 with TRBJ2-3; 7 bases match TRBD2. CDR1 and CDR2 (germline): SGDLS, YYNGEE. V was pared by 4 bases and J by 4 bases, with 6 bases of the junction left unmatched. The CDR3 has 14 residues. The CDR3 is CASSIRGVADTQYF. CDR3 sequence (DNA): TGTGCCAGCAGCATTCGGGGGGTAGCAGATACGCAGTATTTT.

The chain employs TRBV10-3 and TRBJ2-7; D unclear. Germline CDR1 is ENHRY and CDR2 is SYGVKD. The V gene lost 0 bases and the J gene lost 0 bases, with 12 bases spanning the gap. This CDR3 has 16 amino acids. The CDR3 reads CAISESVQKSSYEQYF. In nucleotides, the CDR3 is TGTGCCATCAGTGAGTCTGTACAGAAAAGCTCCTACGAGCAGTACTTC.

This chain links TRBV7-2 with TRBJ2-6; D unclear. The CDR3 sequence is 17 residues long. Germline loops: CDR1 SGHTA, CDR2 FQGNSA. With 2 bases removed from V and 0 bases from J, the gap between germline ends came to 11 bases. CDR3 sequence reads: CASSLNSRSSGANVLTF. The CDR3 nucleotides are TGTGCCAGCAGCTTAAACTCCCGGAGCTCTGGGGCCAACGTCCTGACTTTC.

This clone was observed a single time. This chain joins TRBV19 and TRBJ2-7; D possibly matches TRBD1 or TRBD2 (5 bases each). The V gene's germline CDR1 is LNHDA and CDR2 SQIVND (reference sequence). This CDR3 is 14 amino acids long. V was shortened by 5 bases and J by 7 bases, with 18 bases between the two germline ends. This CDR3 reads CASSPLVGTGEQYV. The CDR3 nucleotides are TGTGCCAGTAGTCCCCTCGTGGGGACGGGGGAGCAGTACGTC.